This entry describes one TCR beta chain. The assay was immunoSEQ multiplex PCR, and TCRdb's table has in-frame clones only and misses some. The profile shows 250,000 or so clones, about 84% of them singletons. This sample was included in a study of blood T cell repertoires in COVID-19. Participant age was about 18 to 89 years, and participants resided in roughly 25 US areas. V lost 1 base and J lost 5; bases outside the gene matches: 0. CDR1 and CDR2 (germline): SGHRS, YFSETQ. This CDR3 region has 13 residues. The sequencing input was PBMCs or T cells enriched from blood (not recorded which). The sequence was collected from a man aged 55 to 70 who had recovered from COVID-19. The chain couples TRBV5-1 to TRBJ1-5, with TRBD1 identical over 7 bases. The CDR3 DNA sequence: TGCGCCAGCAGCTTGACAGGGGATCAGCCCCAGCATTTT. Translating it yields CASSLTGDQPQHF.